The 22 T cell receptor beta chains reported below all come from one sample, sequenced in a study of shared clonotypes between healthy human individuals. The protocol was immunoSEQ multiplex PCR, while the TCRdb copy is restricted to in-frame clones and leaves out a portion. The sample includes roughly 400,000 clones, 90% to 98% of them seen just once. The sequenced sample consisted of memory CD8+ T cells sorted from blood. Indicated subset: CD45RO+ cells pooled with CCR7-negative TemRA cells. These receptors were taken from a man under 40 in good health.

The sample holds one count of this clone. The chain employs TRBV5-1 and TRBJ2-7, with 8 nucleotides matching TRBD2. The germline CDR1 and CDR2 sequences are SGHRS and YFSETQ. With 6 bases clipped from V and 4 bases from J, the junction kept 9 bases outside the gene matches. CDR3 length equals 14 residues. The CDR3 region has the DNA TGCGCCAGCACCCCGGGAGCGGGAGTATACGAGCAGTACTTC. As protein: CASTPGAGVYEQYF.

The chain has TRBV6-4 and TRBJ1-5; D is uncertain. The V end was cut by 7 bases, the J end by 3 bases, with 7 bases between. This CDR3 is built from 12 residues. Looked up from germline, CDR1 is MRHNA and CDR2 is SNTAGT. CDR3 residues: CASNEYNQPQHF. CDR3 coding DNA: TGTGCCAGCAACGAGTACAATCAGCCCCAGCATTTT.

This chain connects TRBV28 to TRBJ1-3; 7 bases agree with TRBD1. Germline lookup yields CDR1 MDHEN and CDR2 SYDVKM. Losses at the gene ends were 5 bases for V and 3 bases for J; bases not matched to a gene: 4. The CDR3 totals 14 residues. CDR3 coding DNA: TGTGCCAGCAGTGCGACAGGGAGTGGAAACACCATATATTTT. Its protein product is CASSATGSGNTIYF.

This chain links TRBV12-5 with TRBJ2-2, with 7 bases lining up with TRBD1. Germline loops: CDR1 LGHNT, CDR2 FRNRAP. V lost 9 bases and J lost 7; bases outside the gene matches: 5. This CDR3 has 12 amino acids. In DNA form, the CDR3 reads TGTGCTAGCCAGAGGGGGCTCGGGGAGCTGTTTTTT. Protein: CASQRGLGELFF.

The gene calls are TRBV7-2 and TRBJ2-7; D is uncertain. The CDR3 is 13 amino acids. The V end was cut by 3 bases, the J end by 6 bases, with 12 bases between. Per the germline V gene, CDR1 is SGHTA and CDR2 is FQGNSA. CDR3 nucleotide sequence: TGTGCCAGCAGCTTCAGTCAGTCCGGCGAGCAGTACTTC. As protein: CASSFSQSGEQYF.

This chain links TRBV7-8 with TRBJ2-7; TRBD2 agrees at 13 bases. The CDR3 sequence is 18 residues long. Germline values: CDR1 SGHVS, CDR2 FQNEAQ. V gave up 1 base and J gave up 2 bases; unmatched junction bases: 8. Written as DNA, the CDR3 is TGTGCCAGCAGCTTAGTAACTAGCGGGAGGGCCATAACCTACGAGCAGTACTTC. It translates to CASSLVTSGRAITYEQYF.

The CDR3 sequence is CASSLGTSGSSYEQYF. CDR3 DNA: TGCGCCAGCAGCCTAGGGACTAGCGGGAGCTCCTACGAGCAGTACTTC. The J gene is TRBJ2-7, the V gene TRBV5-1; 14 nucleotides line up with TRBD2. Germline V gene lookup returns CDR1 SGHRS and CDR2 YFSETQ. The V segment lost 4 bases and the J segment 0 bases; nucleotides outside the gene matches: 3. The CDR3 covers 16 residues.

The chain has TRBV10-1 and TRBJ2-4; 12 nucleotides agree with TRBD2. Trimming at V came to 8 bases and at J to 4 bases, leaving 9 bases not matched to a gene. Per the germline V gene, CDR1 is WNHNN and CDR2 is SYGVQD (reference sequence). The length of the CDR3 is 16 residues. CDR3 bases: TGCGCCAGCTTCTATCGGACTAGCGGGGTTAAAAACATTCAGTACTTC. Translating gives CASFYRTSGVKNIQYF.

This clone was seen only a few times. This chain connects TRBV4-1 to TRBJ1-1, with D hard to call. CDR1 is MGHRA and CDR2 is YSYEKL in the germline V gene. The CDR3 runs to 14 residues. Trimming took 1 base from V and 4 from J, leaving 10 bases between them. CDR3 residues: CASSQVQRGTEAFF. DNA for the CDR3: TGCGCCAGCAGCCAAGTCCAGCGGGGCACTGAAGCTTTCTTT.

The rearrangement links TRBV27 to TRBJ1-5, with TRBD1 matching 7 bases. The CDR3 loop spans 16 amino acids. The J segment lost 0 bases and the V segment lost 7 bases, leaving 9 bases of the junction unmatched. The germline gives CDR1 MNHEY, CDR2 SMNVEV (reference sequence). CDR3 loop: CASTEQGIYSNQPQHF. The CDR3 nucleotides read TGTGCCAGCACCGAACAGGGGATCTATAGCAATCAGCCCCAGCATTTT.

The chain links TRBV4-1 to TRBJ2-6; D is unresolved. V was shortened by 4 bases and J by 0 bases, with 7 bases between the two germline ends. CDR1 MGHRA and CDR2 YSYEKL come from the germline V gene. CDR3 length equals 15 residues. Here the CDR3 DNA reads TGCGCCAGCAGCCTTCTGATCTCTGGGGCCAACGTCCTGACTTTC. Translating gives CASSLLISGANVLTF.

This sequence joins TRBV6-6 and TRBJ1-5; the match to TRBD1 covers 9 bases. V dropped 2 bases and J dropped 0; count of bases not matched to a gene: 2. CDR1 and CDR2 from the germline V gene are MNHNY and SVGAGI (reference sequence). The CDR3 is made up of 16 amino acids. Written as DNA, the CDR3 is TGTGCCAGCAGTTACGACAGGGGGTATAGCAATCAGCCCCAGCATTTT. Translating gives CASSYDRGYSNQPQHF.

This clone was detected once. The gene calls are TRBV11-3 and TRBJ2-3, with D possibly being TRBD2 (6 bases). Trimming stripped 4 bases from V and 6 bases from J, with 11 bases between. CDR1 is SGHNT, CDR2 YENEEA, per germline. The CDR3 has 13 amino acids. CDR3 nucleotide sequence: TGTGCCAGCAGCTCGAAAGCGGGCGATACGCAGTATTTT. Translated, it gives CASSSKAGDTQYF.

This chain links TRBV28 with TRBJ2-7, with a possible D match to TRBD1 (5 bases). Trimming removed 7 bases from V and 2 bases from J, with 18 bases in between. Germline lookup yields CDR1 MDHEN and CDR2 SYDVKM. This CDR3 is 15 amino acids long. For the CDR3, the DNA is TGTGCCAGCATCCCCCAGGGTTGGCCCACCTACGAGCAGTACTTC. Amino acid sequence: CASIPQGWPTYEQYF.

The count of this clone is one. This sequence joins TRBV6-1 and TRBJ1-4, with TRBD1 as a possible D gene (6 bases). There are 14 residues in the CDR3. In germline, CDR1 is MNHNS, CDR2 SASEGT. V was cut by 1 base and J by 4 bases, with 7 bases left in between. CDR3 residues: CASSEGTVNEKLFF. CDR3 in DNA: TGTGCCAGCAGTGAAGGGACAGTTAATGAAAAACTGTTTTTT.

The chain combines TRBV28 with TRBJ1-5; the D gene is possibly TRBD1 (5 bases). Per the germline V gene, CDR1 is MDHEN and CDR2 is SYDVKM. The CDR3 totals 12 residues. Trimming removed 10 bases from V and 5 bases from J, with 12 bases in between. CDR3 protein: CATLGRDQPQHF. The CDR3 nucleotides are TGTGCCACCCTGGGACGGGATCAGCCCCAGCATTTT.

This sequence joins TRBV6-5 and TRBJ1-1; perhaps TRBD1 as D (5 bases). Germline lookup yields CDR1 MNHEY and CDR2 SVGAGI. Trimming removed 4 bases from V and 5 bases from J, with 11 bases in between. The CDR3 spans 13 residues. CDR3 coding DNA: TGTGCCAGCAGTTTCTCAGGGTTTACTGAAGCTTTCTTT. Its translation: CASSFSGFTEAFF.

Here the CDR3 reads CASSYSTRTTYEQYF. The CDR3 DNA is TGTGCCAGCAGTTACTCTACGCGGACCACCTACGAGCAGTACTTC. The chain couples TRBV6-6 to TRBJ2-7, with D hard to call. From germline, CDR1 is MNHNY and CDR2 SVGAGI (reference sequence). The V and J ends lost 0 bases and 2 bases respectively, with 11 bases between them. The CDR3 loop spans 15 amino acids.

This sequence joins TRBV19 and TRBJ1-4, with D perhaps matching TRBD1 (5 bases). Germline CDR1 is LNHDA and CDR2 is SQIVND (reference sequence). Trimming cost V 5 bases and J 6 bases, with 10 bases left between them. This CDR3 has 13 residues. CDR3: CASSLRGYEKLFF. As DNA, the CDR3 is TGTGCCAGTAGTTTGCGGGGGTATGAAAAACTGTTTTTT.

CDR3 sequence: CASSVGIAGVAYEQYF. The CDR3 DNA reads TGTGCCAGCAGCGTAGGGATAGCGGGAGTTGCCTACGAGCAGTACTTC. This rearrangement joins TRBV9 to TRBJ2-7; 9 bases align to TRBD2. Trimming took 0 bases from V and 2 from J; bases not matched to a gene: 6. CDR1 SGDLS and CDR2 YYNGEE come from the germline V gene. The CDR3 is made up of 16 amino acids.

V is TRBV27 and J is TRBJ2-1; D is uncertain. The CDR3 has 10 residues. V lost 8 bases, J lost 5 bases, and 4 bases lay in between. Germline loops: CDR1 MNHEY, CDR2 SMNVEV (reference sequence). CDR3 sequence: CASGHNEQFF. The CDR3 nucleotides read TGTGCCAGCGGGCACAATGAGCAGTTCTTC.

CDR3 DNA: TGCGCCAGCAGCGCCGGGACAGCTGGGGCCAACGTCCTGACTTTC. Translated, it gives CASSAGTAGANVLTF. The J gene is TRBJ2-6, the V gene TRBV5-1, with TRBD1 matching over 7 bases. The germline CDR1 and CDR2 sequences are SGHRS and YFSETQ. The CDR3 consists of 15 residues. Germline trimming cut 4 bases from V and 2 bases from J; bases unmatched to any gene: 3.